Many counts were recorded for the clone carrying this T cell receptor (beta chain). Its antigen is unknown. Each TCR cDNA molecule bore a unique molecular identifier. One entry per CDR3 protein results from TCRdb running MiXCR on the 5' RACE reads. The profile shows 25,000 or so distinct CDR3 sequences, around 5.8% of them singletons. The data originate from a study of spatial heterogeneity in lung cancer. About the study: Patients with untreated early-stage non-small cell lung cancer, numbering more than 55, were the donors. Those follow-up PBMC samples that were available underwent sequencing, at a median interval of about 22 months following resection. Study conclusions and caveats: More often at tumor resection than at routine follow-up, ubiquitous expanded tumor TCRs were detected in the blood.

Specified time point: blood at routine non-recurrence follow-up after resection. Without sorting, whole RNA was sequenced from tumor, nontumor lung or frozen PBMC. The CDR3 is 13 residues long. The V segment lost 5 bases and the J segment 7 bases; nucleotides outside the gene matches: 5. Per germline, CDR1 KGHSH and CDR2 LQKENI. Material: PBMCs, obtained at follow-up. The rearrangement uses TRBV18 and TRBJ2-1; the match to TRBD1 covers 7 bases. The receptor comes from a male donor with early-stage non-small cell lung cancer. The CDR3 sequence is CASSTDRPNEQFF. DNA of the CDR3: TGTGCCAGCTCAACGGACAGGCCGAATGAGCAGTTCTTC.